A single sample is the source of the 27 T cell receptor beta chains below, sequenced in a study of beta chain features in type 1 diabetes. Expressed TCRB transcripts were sequenced after all isolated RNA was converted to cDNA. Assay used: immunoSEQ multiplex PCR; TCRdb lists only in-frame clones, some missing. The data show approximately 250,000 clones, about a sixth seen once. For these receptors, no antigen is known. Broader study findings: Shorter TCRB CDR3s, moderately but significantly so, were found in Type 1 diabetes patients in all four CD4+ subsets.

Sequencing input: naive CD4+ T cells from blood. These receptors were taken from a young man with type 1 diabetes.

This clone was picked up a small number of times. Written as DNA, the CDR3 is TGTGCCAGCAGCGTGATAGCGGGAGCACCTGATACGCAGTATTTT. Its protein product is CASSVIAGAPDTQYF. This rearrangement joins TRBV9 to TRBJ2-3; the match to TRBD2 covers 9 bases. The CDR3 is 15 amino acids. CDR1 is SGDLS and CDR2 is YYNGEE in the germline V gene. V was clipped by 2 bases and J by 6 bases; unmatched bases: 7.

The CDR3 loop reads CASSFTRGHNEQFF. In DNA, the CDR3 is TGTGCCAGCAGCTTTACCCGGGGGCACAATGAGCAGTTCTTC. The chain carries TRBV7-2 and TRBJ2-1, with D perhaps matching TRBD1 or TRBD2 (6 bases each). Trimming left V 3 bases short and J 5 bases short, with 11 bases between. Germline V CDR1 and CDR2: SGHTA, FQGNSA. The CDR3 is 14 amino acids.

V usage is TRBV5-6 and J usage is TRBJ2-5, with D unclear. V lost 0 bases and J lost 1, with 10 bases in between. CDR1 and CDR2 from the germline V gene are SGHDT and YYEEEE. This CDR3 has 15 amino acids. Here the CDR3 DNA reads TGTGCCAGCAGCTTGGTGGTTCTCGCCCAAGAGACCCAGTACTTC. This codes for CASSLVVLAQETQYF.

The J gene is TRBJ2-5, the V gene TRBV9, with 11 bases matching TRBD2. This CDR3 is built from 14 residues. From germline, CDR1 is SGDLS and CDR2 YYNGEE. J lost 7 bases, V lost 0 bases, and 2 bases had no gene match. CDR3 in DNA: TGTGCCAGCAGCGTAGGGCTAGCGGGAGGGACCCAGTACTTC. This codes for CASSVGLAGGTQYF.

In this sample, this clone turned up a few times. This rearrangement joins TRBV9 to TRBJ2-5, with D perhaps being TRBD1 or TRBD2 (5 bases each). The V gene lost 0 bases and the J gene lost 0 bases, with 15 bases spanning the gap. The CDR3 has 17 residues. Germline V lookup: CDR1 SGDLS, CDR2 YYNGEE. Here the CDR3 reads CASSVGVGATHQETQYF. CDR3 DNA sequence: TGTGCCAGCAGCGTAGGGGTCGGGGCCACACACCAAGAGACCCAGTACTTC.

This chain joins TRBV10-3 and TRBJ2-7; D unclear. Trimming removed 4 bases from V and 4 bases from J, with 8 bases in between. CDR1 and CDR2 (germline): ENHRY, SYGVKD. The CDR3 sequence is 12 residues long. The CDR3, as DNA: TGTGCCATCAGTGCCTCCGGGTACGAGCAGTACTTC. The encoded protein is CAISASGYEQYF.

This clone was detected a few times. The chain joins TRBV30 to TRBJ1-5; D might be TRBD1 (5 bases). Trimming left V 0 bases short and J 7 bases short, with 10 bases between. The CDR3 length is 13 residues. Germline CDR1 is GTSNPN and CDR2 is SVGIG (reference sequence). DNA of the CDR3: TGTGCCTGGAGTGTACAGGCCAGCCAGCCCCAGCATTTT. Protein: CAWSVQASQPQHF.

The chain links TRBV7-2 to TRBJ2-1; 7 positions agree with TRBD2. V shed 5 bases and J 8 bases; nucleotides not matched to a gene: 9. Germline loops: CDR1 SGHTA, CDR2 FQGNSA. CDR3 length equals 14 residues. Here the CDR3 reads CASSQMTSPDEQFF. The CDR3 DNA is TGTGCCAGCAGCCAAATGACTAGCCCGGATGAGCAGTTCTTC.

This clone was observed a few times. The V call is TRBV28, the J call TRBJ2-1, with D unclear. The CDR3 has 12 amino acids. V lost 6 bases and J lost 5, with 8 bases in between. Germline assignment: CDR1 MDHEN and CDR2 SYDVKM. The CDR3 loop reads CASSLFNNEQFF. The CDR3 DNA follows: TGTGCCAGCAGCCTTTTTAACAATGAGCAGTTCTTC.

This clone was seen only a few times. The chain couples TRBV4-3 to TRBJ2-5; the match to TRBD2 covers 15 bases. There are 17 residues in the CDR3. Per the germline V gene, CDR1 is LGHNA and CDR2 is YSLEER. The J segment lost 5 bases and the V segment lost 4 bases, leaving 8 bases of the junction unmatched. Here the CDR3 reads CASSPGLAGGPGETQYF. The CDR3 DNA sequence: TGCGCCAGCAGCCCAGGACTAGCGGGAGGGCCGGGGGAGACCCAGTACTTC.

The CDR3 region has the DNA TGTGCCAGCAGTGAATCGGGAACTAGCGGGAGGAATGAGCAGTTCTTC. Encoded protein: CASSESGTSGRNEQFF. V gene TRBV25-1 combines with J gene TRBJ2-1, with 12 bases that match TRBD2. V lost 1 base to trimming and J lost 7 bases; unmatched junction nucleotides: 5. The CDR3 loop spans 16 amino acids. Germline CDR1 is MGHDK and CDR2 is SYGVNS.

The V gene is TRBV7-3, the J gene TRBJ2-3; 11 bases map to TRBD2. In germline, CDR1 is SGHTA, CDR2 FQGTGA. V was pared by 3 bases and J by 1 base, with 3 bases of the junction left unmatched. The CDR3 length is 16 residues. Here the CDR3 reads CASSFPGLAGTDTQYF. The CDR3 DNA reads TGTGCCAGCAGCTTCCCGGGACTAGCGGGCACAGATACGCAGTATTTT.

This clone was picked up a small number of times. V is TRBV5-1 and J is TRBJ1-1; a possible D gene is TRBD1 (5 bases). Germline lookup yields CDR1 SGHRS and CDR2 YFSETQ. The CDR3 totals 15 residues. With 3 bases removed from V and 7 bases from J, the gap between germline ends came to 19 bases. The CDR3 region is CASSSMGGGAGEAFF. The DNA for the CDR3 is TGCGCCAGCAGCTCCATGGGTGGCGGGGCTGGTGAAGCTTTCTTT.

The table lists this clone with a few counts. The chain links TRBV19 to TRBJ1-2; tentatively, D is TRBD1 (5 bases). Germline CDR1 reads LNHDA; CDR2 reads SQIVND (reference sequence). The CDR3 runs 14 residues. V was trimmed by 3 bases and J by 1 base, leaving 9 bases between them. CDR3 DNA sequence: TGTGCCAGTAGTATGGCGACAGATAACTATGGCTACACCTTC. This encodes CASSMATDNYGYTF.

This clone was picked up a small number of times. The chain links TRBV14 to TRBJ2-1; 11 nucleotides match TRBD2. CDR3 length equals 18 residues. Germline V gives CDR1 SGHDN, CDR2 FVKESK. V lost 2 bases and J lost 0; bases outside the gene matches: 6. The CDR3 protein is CASSQPTSGRISYNEQFF. As DNA, the CDR3 is TGTGCCAGCAGCCAACCTACTAGCGGGAGAATCTCCTACAATGAGCAGTTCTTC.

The J gene is TRBJ2-7, the V gene TRBV11-2, with 7 bases matching TRBD2. CDR1 SGHAT and CDR2 FQNNGV come from the germline V gene. The CDR3 runs 18 residues. After removal of 7 bases from V and 3 bases from J, the junction contained 21 bases not matched to a gene. This CDR3 reads CASMTRGEGPSGLYEQYF. As DNA, the CDR3 is TGTGCCAGCATGACACGGGGAGAGGGGCCTAGCGGCCTCTACGAGCAGTACTTC.

The chain joins TRBV5-4 to TRBJ2-5; 8 bases agree with TRBD1. The CDR3 spans 15 residues. J lost 2 bases, V lost 5 bases, and 8 bases had no gene match. Per the germline V gene, CDR1 is SGHNT and CDR2 is YYREEE (reference sequence). The CDR3 nucleotides are TGTGCCAGCAGTTCCGGACAGGGAGGACAAGAGACCCAGTACTTC. It specifies CASSSGQGGQETQYF.

The rearrangement uses TRBV15 and TRBJ2-4; 7 bases are shared with TRBD2. Trimming took 1 base from V and 2 from J; bases not matched to a gene: 8. The V gene's germline CDR1 is LNHNV and CDR2 YYDKDF (reference sequence). The CDR3 covers 17 residues. The CDR3 sequence is CATSRGGGSVSKNIQYF. The DNA for the CDR3 is TGTGCCACCAGCAGAGGCGGCGGGAGTGTGTCCAAAAACATTCAGTACTTC.

J is TRBJ2-7 and V is TRBV7-3, with D perhaps matching TRBD2 (5 bases). Per germline, CDR1 SGHTA and CDR2 FQGTGA. The ends were cut back, 3 bases at V and 4 bases at J, with 16 bases in the middle. There are 15 residues in the CDR3. For the CDR3, the DNA is TGTGCCAGCAGCTTTCGTCCCGGAGGTCGGTACGAGCAGTACTTC. Encoded protein: CASSFRPGGRYEQYF.

The rearrangement joins TRBV6-5 to TRBJ2-7; 7 positions match TRBD1. Per the germline V gene, CDR1 is MNHEY and CDR2 is SVGAGI. The CDR3 sequence is 15 residues long. Germline trimming cut 0 bases from V and 0 bases from J; bases unmatched to any gene: 2. The CDR3, as DNA: TGTGCCAGCAGTTACTCGGGACAGAGCTCCTACGAGCAGTACTTC. Residues: CASSYSGQSSYEQYF.

The rearrangement joins TRBV6-5 to TRBJ1-1; D not resolved. Germline V gene data show CDR1 as MNHEY and CDR2 as SVGAGI. The CDR3 totals 12 residues. V lost 5 bases and J lost 9, with 13 bases in between. CDR3 sequence reads: CASSQSSGQAFF. CDR3 DNA: TGTGCCAGCAGTCAATCATCAGGTCAAGCTTTCTTT.

This clone has only a few counts. The chain joins TRBV9 to TRBJ2-1; TRBD2 is a possible D gene (6 bases). Trimming shortened V by 3 bases and J by 2 bases, and 15 bases separated the two germline ends. CDR3 length equals 16 residues. CDR1 SGDLS and CDR2 YYNGEE come from the germline V gene. Written as DNA, the CDR3 is TGTGCCAGCAGCGCGGTCGGGAGACCCCCCTACAATGAGCAGTTCTTC. Translation: CASSAVGRPPYNEQFF.

V and J are TRBV6-5 and TRBJ2-3; maybe TRBD1 (5 bases). In germline, CDR1 is MNHEY, CDR2 SVGAGI. Trimming stripped 2 bases from V and 9 bases from J, with 12 bases between. The CDR3 sequence is 13 residues long. CDR3 loop: CASSYETDRTQYF. The CDR3 region has the DNA TGTGCCAGCAGTTACGAGACAGACCGGACGCAGTATTTT.

J is TRBJ2-7 and V is TRBV29-1, with 10 bases matching TRBD2. The V gene's germline CDR1 is SQVTM and CDR2 ANQGSEA. J was trimmed by 4 bases and V by 4 bases; bases with no gene match: 7. CDR3 length equals 14 residues. The CDR3 bases are TGCAGCGTTGTACCGGGACTAGCGAAGTACGAGCAGTACTTC. Amino acids: CSVVPGLAKYEQYF.

Comments on this clone: A junction end diverges from the germline sequence, so it may reflect a read error. The rearrangement joins TRBV30 to TRBJ2-1, with 8 bases aligning to TRBD2. This CDR3 has 13 amino acids. Germline CDR1 is GTSNPN and CDR2 is SVGIG (reference sequence). The CDR3 nucleotides read TGTGCCTGGAGCGCGGGAGGACCCCCTTCAACACTCTTC. It encodes CAWSAGGPPSTLF.

The chain is built from TRBV18 and TRBJ2-1; D gene ambiguous. V was cut by 5 bases and J by 0 bases, with 8 bases left in between. The CDR3 sequence is 14 residues long. Germline V gene lookup returns CDR1 KGHSH and CDR2 LQKENI. In nucleotides, the CDR3 is TGTGCCAGCTCAATTTCAAGCTCCTACAATGAGCAGTTCTTC. Its protein is CASSISSSYNEQFF.

The chain combines TRBV9 with TRBJ2-5; D gene uncertain. Germline V gene lookup returns CDR1 SGDLS and CDR2 YYNGEE. Trimming stripped 4 bases from V and 1 base from J, with 14 bases between. CDR3 length: 15 residues. CDR3 in DNA: TGTGCCAGCAGCCGAACGGCGGTGACCCAAGAGACCCAGTACTTC. It encodes CASSRTAVTQETQYF.